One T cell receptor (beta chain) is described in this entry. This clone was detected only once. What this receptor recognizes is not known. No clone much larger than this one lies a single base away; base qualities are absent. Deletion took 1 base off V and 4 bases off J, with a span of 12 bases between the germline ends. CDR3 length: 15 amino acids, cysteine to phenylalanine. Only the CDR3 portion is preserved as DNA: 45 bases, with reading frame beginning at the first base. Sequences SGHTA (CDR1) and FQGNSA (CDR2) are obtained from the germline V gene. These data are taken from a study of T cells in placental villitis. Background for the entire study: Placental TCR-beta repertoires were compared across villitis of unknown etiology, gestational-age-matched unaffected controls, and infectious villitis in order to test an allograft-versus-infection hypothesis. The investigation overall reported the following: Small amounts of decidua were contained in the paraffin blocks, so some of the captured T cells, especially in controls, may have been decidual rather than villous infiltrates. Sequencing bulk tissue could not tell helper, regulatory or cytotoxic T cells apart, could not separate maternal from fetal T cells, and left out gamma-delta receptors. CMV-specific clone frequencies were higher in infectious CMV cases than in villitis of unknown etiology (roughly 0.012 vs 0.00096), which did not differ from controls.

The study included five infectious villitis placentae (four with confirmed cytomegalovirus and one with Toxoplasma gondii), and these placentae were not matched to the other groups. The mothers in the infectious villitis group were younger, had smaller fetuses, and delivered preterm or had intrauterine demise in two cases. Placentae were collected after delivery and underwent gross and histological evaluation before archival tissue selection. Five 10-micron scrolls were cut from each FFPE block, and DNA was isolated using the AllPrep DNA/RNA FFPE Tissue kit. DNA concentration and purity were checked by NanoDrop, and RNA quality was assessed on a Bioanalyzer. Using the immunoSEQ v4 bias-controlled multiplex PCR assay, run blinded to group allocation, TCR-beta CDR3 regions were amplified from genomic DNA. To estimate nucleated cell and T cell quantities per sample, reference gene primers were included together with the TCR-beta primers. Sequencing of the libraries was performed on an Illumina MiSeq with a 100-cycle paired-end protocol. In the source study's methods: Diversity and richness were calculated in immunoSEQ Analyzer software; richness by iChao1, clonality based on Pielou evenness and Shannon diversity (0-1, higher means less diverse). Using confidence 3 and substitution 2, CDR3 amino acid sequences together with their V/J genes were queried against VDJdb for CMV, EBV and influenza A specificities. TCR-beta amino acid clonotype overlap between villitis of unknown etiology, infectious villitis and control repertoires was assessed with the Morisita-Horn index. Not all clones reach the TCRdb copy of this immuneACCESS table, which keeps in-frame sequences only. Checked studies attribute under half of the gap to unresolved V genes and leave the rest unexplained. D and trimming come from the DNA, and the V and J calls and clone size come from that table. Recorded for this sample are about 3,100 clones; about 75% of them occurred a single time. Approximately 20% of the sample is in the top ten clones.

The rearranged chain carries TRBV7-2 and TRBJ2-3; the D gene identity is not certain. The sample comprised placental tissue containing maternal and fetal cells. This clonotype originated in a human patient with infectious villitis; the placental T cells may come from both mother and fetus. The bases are TGTGCCAGCAGCTTAGGGCACGTCGGAGCAGATACGCAGTATTTT. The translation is CASSLGHVGADTQYF.